The clone carrying this T cell receptor (beta chain) appeared once. Its specificity is not known. The data were taken from a study of T-cell reconstitution after alpha-beta-depleted transplantation in children. Researchers prepared the TCRbeta library using unique molecular identifiers, the study reports. TCRdb used MiXCR to reprocess the PCR reads, holding one entry per CDR3 protein. The profile shows around 580,000 distinct CDR3 sequences, 20% to 25% of them singletons. Overall study findings and caveats: It was reported that alpha-beta T cells came from several hundred expanded graft clones (about two months after transplant). It was surviving recipient T cells and thymic progenitors that gave some patients high TCRbeta diversity at day 60. T-cell counts and diversity at one year following transplant were attributed mainly to newly produced T cells.

V was pared by 3 bases and J by 5 bases, with 8 bases between. The length of the CDR3 is 13 residues. CDR1 and CDR2 from the germline V gene are LGHNA and YSLEER. The chain has TRBV4-3 and TRBJ1-5, with unresolved D. The material was PBMCs, mostly from graft donor cells, obtained 360 days after TCRalphabeta/CD19-depleted stem cell transplant. This clonotype originated in a boy younger than two who had a stem cell transplant for acute myeloid leukemia, so the T cells may come from the graft donor. This CDR3 is CASSQHGDQPQHF. The CDR3 nucleotides are TGCGCCAGCAGCCAGCATGGGGATCAGCCCCAGCATTTT.